The T cell receptor beta chain under discussion was sequenced for a study of blood T cell repertoires in COVID-19. Study in general: Material from acute and convalescent COVID-19 was sourced from the United States, Italy and Spain.

This clone was observed a few times. Using immunoSEQ multiplex PCR, the repertoire was profiled, and TCRdb retains in-frame clones only, with some absent. The data show 350,000 or so clones, around 82% seen once. Sequencing was done on a sample of peripheral blood. This clonotype was sampled from a man younger than 45 with active or convalescent COVID-19.

This chain's CDR3 is CASNPGISSYNEQFF. The CDR3 coding sequence is TGCGCCAGCAATCCGGGGATAAGCTCCTACAATGAGCAGTTCTTC. The chain links TRBV5-1 to TRBJ2-1, with a weak D call TRBD2 (5 bases). The germline V and J ends were trimmed by 6 bases and 0 bases, with 13 bases remaining between them. CDR3 length: 15 residues. CDR1 is SGHRS and CDR2 is YFSETQ in the germline V gene.